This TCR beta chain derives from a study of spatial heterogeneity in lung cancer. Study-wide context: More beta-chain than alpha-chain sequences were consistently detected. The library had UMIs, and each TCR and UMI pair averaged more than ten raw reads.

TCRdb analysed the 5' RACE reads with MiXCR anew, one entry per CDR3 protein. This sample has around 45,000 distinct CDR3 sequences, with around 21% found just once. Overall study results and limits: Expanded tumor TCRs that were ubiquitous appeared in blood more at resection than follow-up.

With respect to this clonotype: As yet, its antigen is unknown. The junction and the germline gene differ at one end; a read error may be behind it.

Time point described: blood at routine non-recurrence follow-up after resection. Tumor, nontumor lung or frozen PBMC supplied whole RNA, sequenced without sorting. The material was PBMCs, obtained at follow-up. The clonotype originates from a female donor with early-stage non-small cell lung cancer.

CDR3 sequence reads: CASRLGGRAYEQYF. The DNA of the CDR3 is TGTGCCAGCCGTTTGGGCGGGAGGGCCTACGAGCAGTACTTC. The V and J genes are TRBV27 and TRBJ2-7, with TRBD2 identical over 9 bases. The CDR3 sequence is 14 residues long. From germline, CDR1 is MNHEY and CDR2 SMNVEV (reference sequence).